The text below deals with one TCR beta chain. Its antigen is not identified. The TCR library protocol attached unique molecular identifiers to the individual cDNA molecules. From the 5' RACE reads, TCRdb called clonotypes with MiXCR, one entry per CDR3 protein. The table records approximately 64,000 distinct CDR3 sequences, around 20% of them present only once. The V gene's germline CDR1 is SGHRS and CDR2 YFSETQ. The ends lost 4 bases at V and 10 bases at J; junction bases unmatched: 8. The CDR3 loop spans 15 amino acids. This entry is derived from a study of early T cells in non-severe SARS-CoV-2 infection. Study details: The input, bulk RNA from unsorted whole blood, was sequenced, and chains were unpaired. Overall study findings and caveats: Database matching using VDJdb favored anti-spike CD8 responses, with private and CD4 specificities left missing.

The sample here was whole blood, taken at baseline. The origin of this receptor is an adult who was a healthcare worker with PCR-confirmed SARS-CoV-2 infection or an uninfected control (not recorded which). The chain recombines TRBV5-1 with TRBJ1-6; 10 bases fit TRBD1. This CDR3 reads CASSPGQGLKSPLHF. The CDR3 DNA is TGCGCCAGCAGCCCGGGACAGGGGTTAAAATCACCCCTCCACTTT.